These 22 T cell receptor beta chains were sequenced from one sample in a study of blood T cell repertoires in COVID-19. Clones were read by immunoSEQ multiplex PCR, and TCRdb kept only the in-frame ones, dropping some. The table records about 40,000 clones, about 90% of them present only once. The sequencing input was peripheral blood. Receptors originate from a man aged 60 to 69 with acute or convalescent COVID-19.

The chain uses TRBV4-3 and TRBJ2-2; 7 nucleotides agree with TRBD2. This CDR3 has 16 amino acids. V shed 0 bases and J 6 bases; nucleotides not matched to a gene: 7. Germline V gene data show CDR1 as LGHNA and CDR2 as YSLEER. CDR3: CASSQDLLASAGELFF. For the CDR3, the DNA is TGCGCCAGCAGCCAAGACTTACTAGCGAGTGCCGGGGAGCTGTTTTTT.

The V gene is TRBV28, the J gene TRBJ1-2, with D maybe TRBD1 (6 bases). This CDR3 has 14 residues. V lost 2 bases to trimming and J lost 4 bases, with 11 bases between them. Germline V gene data show CDR1 as MDHEN and CDR2 as SYDVKM. In DNA, the CDR3 is TGTGCCAGCAGTTTAGGGACAAGAACCTATGGCTACACCTTC. It codes for CASSLGTRTYGYTF.

This CDR3 reads CASSLGVAERGQPQHF. CDR3 DNA: TGTGCCAGCAGCTTAGGGGTGGCTGAGCGAGGGCAGCCCCAGCATTTT. The chain uses TRBV11-3 and TRBJ1-5; D ambiguous. Per germline, CDR1 SGHNT and CDR2 YENEEA. The CDR3 totals 16 residues. V was trimmed by 1 base and J by 7 bases, leaving 17 bases between them.

V gene TRBV4-3 combines with J gene TRBJ2-6, with 10 bases matching TRBD1. The germline CDR1 and CDR2 sequences are LGHNA and YSLEER. The trim removed 4 bases at V and 0 bases at J, leaving 9 bases unmatched. The CDR3 is made up of 19 amino acids. CDR3 amino acids: CASSPDQTGGFSGANVLTF. The CDR3, as DNA: TGCGCCAGCAGCCCTGACCAGACAGGGGGCTTCTCTGGGGCCAACGTCCTGACTTTC.

The chain recombines TRBV7-8 with TRBJ1-1; D gene uncertain. The length of the CDR3 is 15 residues. The germline CDR1 and CDR2 sequences are SGHVS and FQNEAQ. Trimming pared 1 base from V and 1 base from J, leaving 10 bases between. CDR3 loop: CASSLVLTSNTEAFF. The CDR3 nucleotides read TGTGCCAGCAGCTTAGTCCTAACTTCGAACACTGAAGCTTTCTTT.

V is TRBV14 and J is TRBJ2-1, with D possibly TRBD2 on 5 matching bases. Per germline, CDR1 SGHDN and CDR2 FVKESK. The CDR3 has 15 amino acids. Deletions cut 5 bases from V and 4 bases from J, with 15 bases between. The CDR3 DNA is TGTGCCAGCAGCTACTCAGCGTTAGCGTACAATGAGCAGTTCTTC. Amino acid sequence: CASSYSALAYNEQFF.

V is TRBV28 and J is TRBJ2-5, with D tentatively TRBD2 (5 bases). The V gene lost 1 base and the J gene lost 7 bases, with 22 bases spanning the gap. The CDR3 length is 17 residues. From germline, CDR1 is MDHEN and CDR2 SYDVKM. CDR3 region: CASSLSPTGRSAGTQYF. CDR3 in DNA: TGTGCCAGCAGTTTATCCCCAACCGGACGGTCCGCGGGGACCCAGTACTTC. The full variable domain, rest sourced from reference TRBV28 and TRBJ2-5, is DVKVTQSSRYLVKRTGEKVFLECVQDMDHENMFWYRQDPGLGLRLIYFSYDVKMKEKGDIPEGYSVSREKKERFSLILESASTNQTSMYLCASSLSPTGRSAGTQYFGPGTRLLVL.

V is TRBV3-1 (or the pseudogene TRBV3-2) and J is TRBJ2-1, with 11 positions matching TRBD2. Germline CDR1 is LGHDT and CDR2 is YNNKEL (reference sequence). There are 15 residues in the CDR3. V lost 3 bases and J lost 4; bases outside the gene matches: 2. The CDR3 loop reads CASSHSGRGYNEQFF. CDR3 DNA: TGTGCCAGCAGCCATAGCGGGAGGGGTTACAATGAGCAGTTCTTC.

The chain recombines TRBV7-9 with TRBJ1-2; the match to TRBD1 covers 9 bases. Germline V gene data show CDR1 as SEHNR and CDR2 as FQNEAQ (reference sequence). V dropped 4 bases and J dropped 3; count of bases not matched to a gene: 9. The CDR3 loop spans 16 amino acids. CDR3 residues: CASSSPDRGNDYGYTF. As DNA, the CDR3 is TGTGCCAGCAGCTCCCCGGACAGGGGAAATGACTATGGCTACACCTTC. Full variable domain (rest looked up from reference TRBV7-9 and TRBJ1-2): DTGVSQNPRHKITKRGQNVTFRCDPISEHNRLYWYRQTLGQGPEFLTYFQNEAQLEKSRLLSDRFSAERPKGSFSTLEIQRTEQGDSAMYLCASSSPDRGNDYGYTFGSGTRLTVV.

This clone was found a few times. This chain joins TRBV19 and TRBJ1-1, with 11 bases aligning to TRBD1. CDR3 length equals 16 residues. The germline V gene has CDR1 LNHDA and CDR2 SQIVND (reference sequence). V lost 5 bases to trimming and J lost 5 bases; unmatched junction nucleotides: 10. In DNA, the CDR3 is TGTGCCAGTAGTTCCCCCCCCGGGACAGGGGGAACTGAAGCTTTCTTT. It translates to CASSSPPGTGGTEAFF. The full variable domain, rest sourced from reference TRBV19 and TRBJ1-1, is DGGITQSPKYLFRKEGQNVTLSCEQNLNHDAMYWYRQDPGQGLRLIYYSQIVNDFQKGDIAEGYSVSREKKESFPLTVTSAQKNPTAFYLCASSSPPGTGGTEAFFGQGTRLTVV.

V is TRBV6-2 or TRBV6-3 and J is TRBJ1-2; 7 bases align to TRBD1. The CDR3 spans 15 residues. The trim removed 3 bases at V and 5 bases at J, leaving 9 bases unmatched. The germline V gene encodes CDR1 MNHEY and CDR2 SVGEGT. The DNA for the CDR3 is TGTGCCAGCAGTTATCGGACAGGACGTGTATATGGCTACACCTTC. It codes for CASSYRTGRVYGYTF.

V and J are TRBV7-9 and TRBJ2-3; D is perhaps TRBD2 (5 bases). V dropped 3 bases and J dropped 11 bases, with 12 bases sitting between them. Germline-derived CDR1 and CDR2 are SEHNR and FQNEAQ (reference sequence). CDR3 length: 12 amino acids. CDR3: CASSFGTREQYF. As DNA, the CDR3 is TGTGCCAGCAGCTTTGGCACGAGGGAGCAGTATTTT.

This clone was seen just once. The conserved phenylalanine or tryptophan normally closing the CDR3 is absent here, so this likely arose from a read error. CDR3 residues: CASTEQGRGDYGYTL. CDR3 bases: TGTGCCAGTACTGAACAGGGAAGAGGCGACTATGGCTACACCCTC. The chain is built from TRBV19 and TRBJ1-2, with D possibly being TRBD1 (6 bases). The CDR3 is 15 residues long. The germline V gene has CDR1 LNHDA and CDR2 SQIVND (reference sequence). V gave up 7 bases and J gave up 3 bases, with 18 bases separating them.

This clone has just a few counts. The CDR3 coding sequence is TGTGCCAGCAGTTACGGAGGTAACAATGAGCAGTTCTTC. Translating gives CASSYGGNNEQFF. The chain joins TRBV6-5 to TRBJ2-1; possible D gene TRBD2, 5 bases. Germline lookup yields CDR1 MNHEY and CDR2 SVGAGI. The CDR3 sequence is 13 residues long. V dropped 2 bases and J dropped 5 bases, with 7 bases sitting between them.

CDR3 DNA: TGTGCCAGCAGTTTATACGGTCCGGGGATCTCCTACAATGAGCAGTTCTTC. Translation gives CASSLYGPGISYNEQFF. V and J are TRBV28 and TRBJ2-1; possibly TRBD2 for D (5 bases). The CDR3 is made up of 17 amino acids. Germline V gene lookup returns CDR1 MDHEN and CDR2 SYDVKM. The V and J ends lost 1 base and 0 bases respectively, with 13 bases between them.

The V and J genes are TRBV7-9 and TRBJ1-2; D is perhaps TRBD1 (5 bases). The CDR3 runs to 15 residues. Deletions cut 7 bases from V and 4 bases from J, with 19 bases between. CDR1 is SEHNR, CDR2 FQNEAQ, per germline (reference sequence). CDR3 in amino acids: CASTPPTDSRYGYTF. The CDR3 region has the DNA TGTGCCAGCACTCCCCCCACAGACAGTCGCTATGGCTACACCTTC.

V usage is TRBV24-1 and J usage is TRBJ2-1; 8 bases agree with TRBD2. J gave up 9 bases and V 0 bases, and 21 bases lay outside the gene matches. Germline V CDR1 and CDR2: KGHDR, SFDVKD. The CDR3 sequence is 20 residues long. In DNA form, the CDR3 reads TGTGCCACCAGTGATTTGGGAGTAGGAACAGGGCCCCCGGGAGGGGCTGAGCAGTTCTTC. Protein product: CATSDLGVGTGPPGGAEQFF.

CDR3 DNA: TGTGCCAGCAGTTTCTCGCGGCCCAGACAGGGGGGCACCTACGAGCAGTACTTC. Protein: CASSFSRPRQGGTYEQYF. The rearrangement links TRBV28 to TRBJ2-7, with 9 bases fitting TRBD1. Per the germline V gene, CDR1 is MDHEN and CDR2 is SYDVKM. The CDR3 has 18 residues. V lost 3 bases, J lost 2 bases, and 14 bases stayed unmatched.

This clone was seen only once. The rearrangement uses TRBV21-1 and TRBJ2-5; TRBD2, the D gene given by the table, was not confirmed from the DNA. TRBV21-1 is an annotated pseudogene. This CDR3 has 15 residues. The CDR3 nucleotides are TGTGCCAGCAGCCCACTAGCGGGAGGGGAAGAGACCCAGTACTTC. Amino acids: CASSPLAGGEETQYF.

This rearrangement joins TRBV2 to TRBJ1-2; 12 positions agree with TRBD1. Losses at the gene ends were 5 bases for V and 8 bases for J; bases not matched to a gene: 12. Germline V gene lookup returns CDR1 SNHLY and CDR2 FYNNEI. This CDR3 has 16 residues. CDR3 protein: CASSFLGQGALRGYTF. CDR3 DNA: TGTGCCAGCAGTTTTTTGGGACAGGGGGCTTTGCGAGGCTACACCTTC.

The chain carries TRBV6-1 and TRBJ1-6; TRBD1 is a possible D gene (6 bases). The V end lost 2 bases, the J end lost 9 bases, and 11 bases lay between the germline ends. The CDR3 extends over 14 amino acids. The germline CDR1 and CDR2 sequences are MNHNS and SASEGT. DNA for the CDR3: TGTGCCAGCAGTGAAAACTCAGGGGTTTCACCCCTCCACTTT. Residues: CASSENSGVSPLHF.

This chain uses TRBV19 with TRBJ1-4, with D maybe TRBD1 (5 bases). The CDR3 contains 11 residues. The germline CDR1 and CDR2 sequences are LNHDA and SQIVND (reference sequence). The V gene lost 9 bases and the J gene lost 8 bases, with 10 bases spanning the gap. The CDR3 DNA sequence: TGTGCCAGCCAGGAGGGGGAAAAACTGTTTTTT. Protein: CASQEGEKLFF.